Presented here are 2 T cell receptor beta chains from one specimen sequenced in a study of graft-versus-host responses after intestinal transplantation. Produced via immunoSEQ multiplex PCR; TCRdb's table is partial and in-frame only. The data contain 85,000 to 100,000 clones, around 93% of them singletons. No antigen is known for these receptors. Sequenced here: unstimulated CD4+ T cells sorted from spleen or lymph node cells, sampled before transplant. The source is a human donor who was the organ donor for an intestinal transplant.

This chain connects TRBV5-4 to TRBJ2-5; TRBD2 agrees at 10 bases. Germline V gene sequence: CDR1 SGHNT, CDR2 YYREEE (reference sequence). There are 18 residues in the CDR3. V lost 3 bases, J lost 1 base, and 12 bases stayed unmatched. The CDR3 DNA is TGTGCCAGCAGCTCAAGCTTGGGTCGGACTAGCGGCCAAGAGACCCAGTACTTC. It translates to CASSSSLGRTSGQETQYF.

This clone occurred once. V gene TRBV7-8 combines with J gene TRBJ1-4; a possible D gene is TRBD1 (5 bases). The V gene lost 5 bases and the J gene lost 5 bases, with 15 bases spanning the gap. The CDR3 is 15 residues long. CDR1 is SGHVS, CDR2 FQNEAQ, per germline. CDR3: CASSPGGGRNEKLFF. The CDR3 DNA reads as TGTGCCAGCAGCCCCGGTGGGGGGAGGAATGAAAAACTGTTTTTT.